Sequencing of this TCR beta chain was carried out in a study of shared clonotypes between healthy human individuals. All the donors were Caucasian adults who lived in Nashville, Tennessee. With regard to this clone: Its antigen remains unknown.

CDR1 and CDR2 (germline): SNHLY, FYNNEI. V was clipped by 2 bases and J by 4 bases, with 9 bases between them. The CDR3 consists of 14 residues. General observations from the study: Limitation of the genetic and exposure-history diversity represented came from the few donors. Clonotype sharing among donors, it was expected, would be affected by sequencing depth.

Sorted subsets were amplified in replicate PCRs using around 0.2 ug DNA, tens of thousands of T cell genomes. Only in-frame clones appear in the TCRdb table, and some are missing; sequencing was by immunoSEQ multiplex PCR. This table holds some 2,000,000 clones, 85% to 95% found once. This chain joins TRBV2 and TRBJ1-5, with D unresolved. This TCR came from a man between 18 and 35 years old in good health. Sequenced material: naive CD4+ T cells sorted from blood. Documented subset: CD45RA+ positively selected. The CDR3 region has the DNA TGTGCCAGCAGTGAATACCCTTCGAATCAGCCCCAGCATTTT. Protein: CASSEYPSNQPQHF.